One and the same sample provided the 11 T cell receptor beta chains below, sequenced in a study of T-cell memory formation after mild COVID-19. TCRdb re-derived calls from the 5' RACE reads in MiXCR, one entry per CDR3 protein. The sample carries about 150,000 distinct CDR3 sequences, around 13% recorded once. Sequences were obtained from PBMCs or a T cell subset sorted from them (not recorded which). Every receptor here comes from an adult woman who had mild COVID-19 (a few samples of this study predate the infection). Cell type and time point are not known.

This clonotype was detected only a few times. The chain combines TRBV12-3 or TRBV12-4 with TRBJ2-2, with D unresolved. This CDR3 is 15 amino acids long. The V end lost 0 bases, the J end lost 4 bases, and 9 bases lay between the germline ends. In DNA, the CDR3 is TGTGCCAGCAGTTTAGCGCCTTGGATCACCGGGGAGCTGTTTTTT. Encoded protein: CASSLAPWITGELFF.

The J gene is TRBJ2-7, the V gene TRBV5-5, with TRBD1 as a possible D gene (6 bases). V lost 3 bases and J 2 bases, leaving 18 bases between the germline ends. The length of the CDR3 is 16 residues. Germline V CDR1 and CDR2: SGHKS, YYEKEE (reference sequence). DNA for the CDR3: TGTGCCAGCAGCTGGAGGTACGGGGACATAACCTACGAGCAGTACTTC. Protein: CASSWRYGDITYEQYF. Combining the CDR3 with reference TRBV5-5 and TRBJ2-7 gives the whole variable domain DAGVTQSPTHLIKTRGQQVTLRCSPISGHKSVSWYQQVLGQGPQFIFQYYEKEERGRGNFPDRFSARQFPNYSSELNVNALLLGDSALYLCASSWRYGDITYEQYFGPGTRLTVT.

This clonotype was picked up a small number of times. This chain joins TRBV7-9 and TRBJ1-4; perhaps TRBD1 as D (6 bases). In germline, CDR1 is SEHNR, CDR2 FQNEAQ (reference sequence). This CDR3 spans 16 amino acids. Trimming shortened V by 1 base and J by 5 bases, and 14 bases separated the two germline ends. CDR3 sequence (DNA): TGTGCCAGCAGCTTAGGAGACGGGGGCGTAAATGAAAAACTGTTTTTT. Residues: CASSLGDGGVNEKLFF.

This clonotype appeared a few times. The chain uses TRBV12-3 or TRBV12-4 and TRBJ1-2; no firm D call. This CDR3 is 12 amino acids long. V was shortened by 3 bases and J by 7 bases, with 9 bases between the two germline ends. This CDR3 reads CASSFSLSGYTF. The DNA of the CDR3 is TGTGCCAGCAGTTTTTCGTTAAGTGGCTACACCTTC.

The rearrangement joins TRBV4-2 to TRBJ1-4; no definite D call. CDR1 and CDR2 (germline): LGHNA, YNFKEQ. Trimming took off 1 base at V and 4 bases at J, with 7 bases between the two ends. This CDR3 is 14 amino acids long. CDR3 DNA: TGTGCCAGCAGCCAAGGGCAGCTTAATGAAAAACTGTTTTTT. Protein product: CASSQGQLNEKLFF.

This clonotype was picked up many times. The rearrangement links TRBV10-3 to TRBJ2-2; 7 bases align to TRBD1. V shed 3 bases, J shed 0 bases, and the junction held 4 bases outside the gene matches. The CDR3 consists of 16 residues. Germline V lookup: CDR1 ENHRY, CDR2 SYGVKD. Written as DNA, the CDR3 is TGTGCCATCAGTGACTCAGGGGGACCGAACACCGGGGAGCTGTTTTTT. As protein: CAISDSGGPNTGELFF.

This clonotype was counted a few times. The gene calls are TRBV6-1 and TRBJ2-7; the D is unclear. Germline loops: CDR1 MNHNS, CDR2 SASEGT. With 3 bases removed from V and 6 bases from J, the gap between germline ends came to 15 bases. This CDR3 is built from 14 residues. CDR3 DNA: TGTGCCAGCAGTGATCGATCAAAAGGTGGCGAGCAGTACTTC. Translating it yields CASSDRSKGGEQYF.

Written as DNA, the CDR3 is TGCGCCAGCAGCTCAAAACCGGGACAGGGAGGAGCATGGGAGACCCAGTACTTC. This encodes CASSSKPGQGGAWETQYF. V and J are TRBV5-1 and TRBJ2-5; 9 nucleotides match TRBD1. The germline gives CDR1 SGHRS, CDR2 YFSETQ. With V trimmed by 3 bases and J by 5 bases, 17 bases remained unmatched. The CDR3 is made up of 18 amino acids.

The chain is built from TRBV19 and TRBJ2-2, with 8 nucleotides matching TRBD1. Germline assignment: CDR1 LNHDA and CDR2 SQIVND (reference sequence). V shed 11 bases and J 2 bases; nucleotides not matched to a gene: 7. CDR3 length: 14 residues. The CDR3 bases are TGTGCCGGCCGCAGGGGGCCCAACACCGGGGAGCTGTTTTTT. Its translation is CAGRRGPNTGELFF.

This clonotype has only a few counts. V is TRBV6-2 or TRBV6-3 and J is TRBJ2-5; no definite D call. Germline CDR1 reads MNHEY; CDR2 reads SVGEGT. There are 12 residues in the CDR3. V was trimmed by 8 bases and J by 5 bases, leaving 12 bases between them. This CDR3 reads CASRPGVETQYF. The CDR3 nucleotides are TGTGCCAGCCGCCCTGGTGTGGAGACCCAGTACTTC.

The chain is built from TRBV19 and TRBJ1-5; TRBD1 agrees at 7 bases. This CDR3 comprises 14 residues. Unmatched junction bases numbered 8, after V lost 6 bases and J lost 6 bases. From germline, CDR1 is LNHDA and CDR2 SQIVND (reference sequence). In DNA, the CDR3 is TGTGCCAGTAGCACGCGACAGGGTGGTCAGCCCCAGCATTTT. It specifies CASSTRQGGQPQHF.